Below are 27 T cell receptor beta chains sequenced from a single sample in a study of cytomegalovirus exposure and HLA in healthy donors. Use of 60 Vbeta and 13 Jbeta primers characterized the PCR. Here immunoSEQ multiplex PCR was the method, and the copy in TCRdb shows in-frame clones only, minus some. The profile covers 240,000 or so clones, with about 80% appearing a single time and around 8.6% taken by the ten largest. Sequencing input: PBMCs. All receptors derive from a woman in her fifties or sixties in good health and CMV-seropositive.

The J gene is TRBJ2-7, the V gene TRBV30; no definite D call. The CDR3 has 11 residues. Trimming stripped 4 bases from V and 4 bases from J, with 8 bases between. From germline, CDR1 is GTSNPN and CDR2 SVGIG (reference sequence). The CDR3 nucleotides read TGTGCCTGGACCGGAGCATACGAGCAGTACTTC. This codes for CAWTGAYEQYF.

In its sample, this clone was seen once. This rearrangement joins TRBV5-4 to TRBJ2-7, with D possibly matching TRBD1 (6 bases). The CDR3 sequence is 16 residues long. The V and J ends lost 0 bases and 1 base respectively, with 14 bases between them. Germline CDR1 SGHNT, CDR2 YYREEE (reference sequence). The CDR3 DNA is TGTGCCAGCAGCTTGGGTTTGGGGGCGACTTCCTACGAGCAGTACTTC. It specifies CASSLGLGATSYEQYF.

The chain couples TRBV4-1 to TRBJ1-5; 10 bases are a match to TRBD1. Germline trimming cut 1 base from V and 0 bases from J; bases unmatched to any gene: 9. CDR1 MGHRA and CDR2 YSYEKL come from the germline V gene. The CDR3 length is 19 residues. As DNA, the CDR3 is TGCGCCAGCAGCCAAGCCTTGACAGGGGGCAAGGGTAGCAATCAGCCCCAGCATTTT. Protein: CASSQALTGGKGSNQPQHF.

This chain uses TRBV7-9 with TRBJ1-4; 8 positions match TRBD1. Trimming at V came to 1 base and at J to 5 bases, leaving 3 bases not matched to a gene. Germline CDR1 is SEHNR and CDR2 is FQNEAQ (reference sequence). The CDR3 spans 15 residues. The CDR3 DNA is TGTGCCAGCAGCTTAGGGGACAGGATAAATGAAAAACTGTTTTTT. Amino acid sequence: CASSLGDRINEKLFF. Drawing the rest from reference TRBV7-9 and TRBJ1-4, the complete variable domain is DTGVSQNPRHKITKRGQNVTFRCDPISEHNRLYWYRQTLGQGPEFLTYFQNEAQLEKSRLLSDRFSAERPKGSFSTLEIQRTEQGDSAMYLCASSLGDRINEKLFFGSGTQLSVL.

This chain links TRBV12-2 with TRBJ2-2; the table's D call of TRBD2 was not tested on the DNA. TRBV12-2 counts as a pseudogene. The CDR3 covers 19 residues. CDR3 sequence reads: CASRLTMPERSDRTGELFF. Here the CDR3 DNA reads TGTGCAAGTCGCTTAACGATGCCGGAGCGGAGTGATCGCACCGGGGAGCTGTTTTTT.

The CDR3 DNA sequence: TGTGCCACCAGCAGAGGACAGGCGAACACCGGGGAGCTGTTTTTT. Translation: CATSRGQANTGELFF. The chain couples TRBV15 to TRBJ2-2, with D tentatively TRBD1 (6 bases). Trimming removed 1 base at V and 0 bases at J, with 6 bases between. CDR3 size: 15 residues. Germline V gene lookup returns CDR1 LNHNV and CDR2 YYDKDF (reference sequence).

Note on this clone: Other DNA sequences from this sample encode an identical CDR3 as well. V usage is TRBV29-1 and J usage is TRBJ1-1, with D perhaps TRBD1 (6 bases). CDR1 SQVTM and CDR2 ANQGSEA come from the germline V gene. Trimming took 1 base from V and 0 from J, leaving 6 bases between them. The CDR3 is made up of 13 amino acids. The CDR3 nucleotides read TGCAGCGTTGAAGGGACAGTGAACACTGAAGCTTTCTTT. Protein sequence: CSVEGTVNTEAFF.

The rearrangement joins TRBV9 to TRBJ1-4; 10 positions agree with TRBD1. The CDR3 length is 16 residues. Losses at the gene ends were 4 bases for V and 8 bases for J; bases not matched to a gene: 11. Germline lookup yields CDR1 SGDLS and CDR2 YYNGEE. CDR3 bases: TGTGCCAGCAGCACCCAGACAGGGGGCGCCGGGGAAAAACTGTTTTTT. Translating it yields CASSTQTGGAGEKLFF.

The chain recombines TRBV5-1 with TRBJ1-1; D unclear. Trimming removed 0 bases from V and 1 base from J, with 7 bases in between. The V gene's germline CDR1 is SGHRS and CDR2 YFSETQ. The length of the CDR3 is 14 residues. CDR3 coding DNA: TGCGCCAGCAGCTTGGGACATCCGAACACTGAAGCTTTCTTT. This codes for CASSLGHPNTEAFF.

This clone was counted between two and nine times. The rearrangement links TRBV5-1 to TRBJ2-5, with D possibly matching TRBD1 (5 bases). Trimming removed 2 bases from V and 2 bases from J, with 10 bases in between. CDR1 SGHRS and CDR2 YFSETQ come from the germline V gene. CDR3 length: 14 amino acids. As DNA, the CDR3 is TGCGCCAGCAGCTTTCAGGGCCAACAAGAGACCCAGTACTTC. Its translation is CASSFQGQQETQYF.

The genes are TRBV16 and TRBJ1-1; D may be TRBD1 (5 bases). From germline, CDR1 is KGHSY and CDR2 FQNENV. This CDR3 contains 12 residues. Trimming pared 6 bases from V and 4 bases from J, leaving 9 bases between. Written as DNA, the CDR3 is TGTGCCAGCAGTCCGGGGGGCACTGAAGCTTTCTTT. This codes for CASSPGGTEAFF. Together with reference TRBV16 and TRBJ1-1, the CDR3 gives the full variable domain: GEEVAQTPKHLVRGEGQKAKLYCAPIKGHSYVFWYQQVLKNEFKFLISFQNENVFDETGMPKERFSAKCLPNSPCSLEIQATKLEDSAVYFCASSPGGTEAFFGQGTRLTVV.

The V call is TRBV5-6, the J call TRBJ1-1, with TRBD1 matching over 10 bases. Trimming took 1 base from V and 1 from J; bases not matched to a gene: 7. The CDR3 has 17 amino acids. CDR1 and CDR2 (germline): SGHDT, YYEEEE. CDR3 sequence reads: CASSLRQGAKQNTEAFF. The CDR3 bases are TGTGCCAGCAGCTTGAGACAGGGGGCGAAGCAGAACACTGAAGCTTTCTTT.

This clone was detected a few times. This chain links TRBV5-5 with TRBJ1-1; no firm D call. The germline V and J ends were trimmed by 1 base and 0 bases, with 13 bases remaining between them. CDR1 is SGHKS, CDR2 YYEKEE, per germline (reference sequence). The CDR3 length is 16 residues. The CDR3 spells CASSLTERPMNTEAFF. The DNA of the CDR3 is TGTGCCAGCAGCTTGACGGAGAGACCTATGAACACTGAAGCTTTCTTT. Complete variable domain (other parts from reference TRBV5-5 and TRBJ1-1): DAGVTQSPTHLIKTRGQQVTLRCSPISGHKSVSWYQQVLGQGPQFIFQYYEKEERGRGNFPDRFSARQFPNYSSELNVNALLLGDSALYLCASSLTERPMNTEAFFGQGTRLTVV.

The chain carries TRBV9 and TRBJ2-7, with 8 bases fitting TRBD1. The ends lost 3 bases at V and 6 bases at J; junction bases unmatched: 8. The CDR3 runs 14 residues. Germline V gene data show CDR1 as SGDLS and CDR2 as YYNGEE. CDR3 bases: TGTGCCAGCAGCGCACAGGGGGAAGGTGGCGAGCAGTACTTC. This encodes CASSAQGEGGEQYF.

V and J are TRBV29-1 and TRBJ1-2, with D perhaps matching TRBD1 (6 bases). With 7 bases removed from V and 0 bases from J, the gap between germline ends came to 15 bases. CDR3 length: 14 residues. Per the germline V gene, CDR1 is SQVTM and CDR2 is ANQGSEA. The CDR3 DNA reads as TGCAGCGCCGAAACCCGGACAGCTAACTATGGCTACACCTTC. Protein sequence: CSAETRTANYGYTF. Full variable domain (remainder filled in from reference TRBV29-1 and TRBJ1-2): SAVISQKPSRDICQRGTSLTIQCQVDSQVTMMFWYRQQPGQSLTLIATANQGSEATYESGFVIDKFPISRPNLTFSTLTVSNMSPEDSSIYLCSAETRTANYGYTFGSGTRLTVV.

CDR3 bases: TGTGCCAGTAGTATACAGGATGACACTGAAGCTTTCTTT. It codes for CASSIQDDTEAFF. The chain combines TRBV19 with TRBJ1-1; D not resolved. CDR3 length equals 13 residues. The germline gives CDR1 LNHDA, CDR2 SQIVND (reference sequence). V lost 2 bases and J lost 3, with 7 bases in between.

In its sample, this clone was seen a few times. The J gene is TRBJ1-2, the V gene TRBV18; D ambiguous. The CDR3 contains 14 residues. The germline V gene has CDR1 KGHSH and CDR2 LQKENI. V dropped 2 bases and J dropped 7 bases, with 14 bases sitting between them. CDR3 sequence (DNA): TGTGCCAGCTCACCAGGGAGAGAAGTCAGTGGCTACACCTTC. This sequence encodes CASSPGREVSGYTF.

The chain carries TRBV6-1 and TRBJ1-5; 7 nucleotides line up with TRBD1. J lost 2 bases, V lost 5 bases, and 6 bases had no gene match. The germline gives CDR1 MNHNS, CDR2 SASEGT. This CDR3 spans 15 amino acids. CDR3 nucleotides: TGTGCCAGCAGTTCAGGGGGAGGTGGCAATCAGCCCCAGCATTTT. The encoded protein is CASSSGGGGNQPQHF.

The chain employs TRBV19 and TRBJ1-1, with D unresolved. The CDR3 loop spans 15 amino acids. CDR1 is LNHDA, CDR2 SQIVND, per germline (reference sequence). Trimming took 1 base from V and 5 from J, leaving 14 bases between them. The CDR3 loop is CASSIVPLPGTEAFF. The CDR3 DNA sequence: TGTGCCAGTAGTATAGTCCCTCTTCCCGGTACTGAAGCTTTCTTT.

The chain employs TRBV7-8 and TRBJ2-2, with TRBD2 as a possible D gene (5 bases). Per the germline V gene, CDR1 is SGHVS and CDR2 is FQNEAQ. The V and J ends lost 0 bases and 4 bases respectively, with 9 bases between them. This CDR3 spans 15 amino acids. The CDR3, as DNA: TGTGCCAGCAGCTTAGCGGGAGTACTCACCGGGGAGCTGTTTTTT. Translation gives CASSLAGVLTGELFF.

The V call is TRBV19, the J call TRBJ2-2, with 8 positions matching TRBD1. Germline V gene data show CDR1 as LNHDA and CDR2 as SQIVND (reference sequence). The length of the CDR3 is 14 residues. The ends lost 3 bases at V and 7 bases at J; junction bases unmatched: 4. Here the CDR3 reads CASSIGTGVGELFF. The CDR3 coding sequence is TGTGCCAGTAGTATTGGGACAGGTGTCGGGGAGCTGTTTTTT.

The V call is TRBV9, the J call TRBJ2-5, with D possibly matching TRBD2 (8 bases). The J call is uncertain, as TRBJ2-7 better fits the DNA end. This CDR3 region has 16 residues. Germline values: CDR1 SGDLS, CDR2 YYNGEE. The CDR3 loop is CASSPGGGGRMNEQYF. CDR3 in DNA: TGTGCCAGCAGCCCAGGGGGGGGCGGGAGGATGAACGAGCAGTACTTC.

The rearrangement uses TRBV6-1 and TRBJ2-5; 7 bases map to TRBD2. The V and J ends lost 8 bases and 4 bases, in that order; junction bases with no gene match: 7. The germline V gene encodes CDR1 MNHNS and CDR2 SASEGT. This CDR3 has 13 residues. In nucleotides, the CDR3 is TGTGCCAGCGCGCCGGGGAGGGGAGAGACCCAGTACTTC. Translation: CASAPGRGETQYF.

The J gene is TRBJ2-2, the V gene TRBV5-1, with 7 bases matching TRBD1. This CDR3 comprises 15 residues. Germline trimming cut 4 bases from V and 4 bases from J; bases unmatched to any gene: 7. Germline values: CDR1 SGHRS, CDR2 YFSETQ. The CDR3 protein is CASSHRQGSTGELFF. The CDR3 coding sequence is TGCGCCAGCAGCCACAGACAGGGTAGCACCGGGGAGCTGTTTTTT.

This sequence joins TRBV11-2 and TRBJ2-7; D uncertain. Between the trimmed V and J ends, which lost 6 bases and 3 bases, there was a span of 15 bases. CDR3 size: 14 residues. Germline V CDR1 and CDR2: SGHAT, FQNNGV. The DNA for the CDR3 is TGTGCCAGCAGGTCTGGTTCCCAGGTCTACGAGCAGTACTTC. It is translated as CASRSGSQVYEQYF.

This CDR3 reads CASSPHWIRGPSSYEQYF. The CDR3 DNA sequence: TGCGCCAGCAGCCCGCACTGGATCAGGGGGCCGAGCTCCTACGAGCAGTACTTC. The chain has TRBV4-1 and TRBJ2-7; the match to TRBD1 covers 8 bases. The CDR3 is 18 amino acids. Unmatched junction bases numbered 14, after V lost 4 bases and J lost 0 bases. Germline CDR1 is MGHRA and CDR2 is YSYEKL.

V gene TRBV6-5 combines with J gene TRBJ2-7; no clear D. The CDR3 is 13 amino acids. Germline loops: CDR1 MNHEY, CDR2 SVGAGI. Between the trimmed V and J ends, which lost 0 bases and 3 bases, there was a span of 6 bases. CDR3 loop: CASSYSFHYEQYF. In DNA form, the CDR3 reads TGTGCCAGCAGTTACTCGTTCCACTACGAGCAGTACTTC.